The 3 T cell receptor beta chains below were found in one sample sequenced in a study of radiation and T cells in renal cell carcinoma. Described time point: blood 4 weeks post-SBRT, at nephrectomy. Treatment here: 15 Gy SBRT to primary tumor, nephrectomy 4 weeks later. Sequencing used immunoSEQ multiplex PCR; TCRdb keeps in-frame clones, though not all of them. The repertoire holds about 78,000 clones, with 80% to 90% as singletons. The source was blood, collected from a patient whose treatment included radiotherapy and nephrectomy. These receptors were obtained from a woman in her seventies with renal cell carcinoma.

The chain recombines TRBV19 with TRBJ1-6; D remains unclear. V lost 7 bases and J lost 6, with 13 bases in between. The CDR3 is made up of 14 amino acids. Germline CDR1 is LNHDA and CDR2 is SQIVND (reference sequence). The CDR3 nucleotides read TGTGCCAGTAACGCCCAGGCCACTAATTCACCCCTCCACTTT. Its translation: CASNAQATNSPLHF.

V is TRBV6-6 and J is TRBJ2-2; 7 bases fit TRBD1. With 8 bases clipped from V and 2 bases from J, the junction kept 8 bases outside the gene matches. Germline V gene lookup returns CDR1 MNHNY and CDR2 SVGAGI (reference sequence). This CDR3 region has 15 residues. CDR3 DNA sequence: TGTGCCAGCCGAGCCCGACAGGGCAACACCGGGGAGCTGTTTTTT. It translates to CASRARQGNTGELFF.

The CDR3 nucleotides are TGTGCCAGCAGCCTACTACGCGGTACGCAGTATTTT. It yields the protein CASSLLRGTQYF. The chain uses TRBV7-2 and TRBJ2-3; D gene ambiguous. The germline V gene encodes CDR1 SGHTA and CDR2 FQGNSA. The V and J ends lost 5 bases and 8 bases respectively, with 11 bases between them. This CDR3 spans 12 amino acids.